A single sample is the source of the 18 T cell receptor beta chains below, sequenced in a study of vaccination and CD4 T cells after COVID-19. Treatment indicated: approximately nine-day PBMC culture with coronavirus spike peptide pools or control peptides (ViraFEST assay). Sequenced with the Oncomine TCR Beta short-read assay was DNA taken from cultured CD4+ T cells. TCRdb called the PCR reads again in MiXCR, with one record for every CDR3 protein. The sample lists some 16,000 distinct CDR3 sequences; 52% were seen once. These receptors lack a known antigen. This sample comprised CD4+ T cells from blood, cultured in vitro, obtained before SARS-CoV-2 vaccination. These receptor sequences come from a human donor who had recovered from COVID-19.

This clonotype has just a few counts. CDR3 residues: CASSPDTGELFF. In DNA, the CDR3 is TGTGCCAGTAGTCCGGACACCGGGGAGCTGTTTTTT. V usage is TRBV19 and J usage is TRBJ2-2; D unclear. The CDR3 runs to 12 residues. V dropped 5 bases and J dropped 3 bases, with 4 bases sitting between them. Per the germline V gene, CDR1 is LNHDA and CDR2 is SQIVND (reference sequence). The full variable domain, with the rest looked up from reference TRBV19 and TRBJ2-2, is DGGITQSPKYLFRKEGQNVTLSCEQNLNHDAMYWYRQDPGQGLRLIYYSQIVNDFQKGDIAEGYSVSREKKESFPLTVTSAQKNPTAFYLCASSPDTGELFFGEGSRLTVL.

This chain joins TRBV6-5 and TRBJ2-1, with 10 nucleotides matching TRBD1. This CDR3 comprises 16 residues. J gave up 7 bases and V 3 bases, and 9 bases lay outside the gene matches. The germline V gene has CDR1 MNHEY and CDR2 SVGAGI. This CDR3 is CASSYLWDRGPNEQFF. CDR3 DNA: TGTGCCAGCAGTTATCTTTGGGACAGGGGCCCGAATGAGCAGTTCTTC.

The V gene is TRBV6-7, the J gene TRBJ2-6; possibly TRBD2 for D (6 bases). TRBV6-7 is an ORF for which the function is uncertain. This CDR3 region has 16 residues. The V and J ends lost 6 bases and 0 bases respectively, with 12 bases between them. The CDR3 protein is CASSGGALSGANVLTF. CDR3 bases: TGTGCCAGCAGCGGCGGGGCCCTCTCTGGGGCCAACGTCCTGACTTTC.

This clonotype has only a few counts. The chain combines TRBV27 with TRBJ1-1; D not certain. Germline V gene data show CDR1 as MNHEY and CDR2 as SMNVEV (reference sequence). The CDR3 consists of 15 residues. The germline V and J ends were trimmed by 8 bases and 1 base, with 17 bases remaining between them. The CDR3: CASALIESWNTEAFF. CDR3 in DNA: TGTGCCAGCGCCCTAATAGAATCCTGGAACACTGAAGCTTTCTTT.

J is TRBJ2-7 and V is TRBV7-2; 9 bases fit TRBD2. Germline trimming cut 1 base from V and 2 bases from J; bases unmatched to any gene: 3. In germline, CDR1 is SGHTA, CDR2 FQGNSA. CDR3 length: 15 amino acids. CDR3 sequence: CASSLGLAEPYEQYF. CDR3 DNA: TGTGCCAGCAGCTTAGGACTAGCGGAGCCCTACGAGCAGTACTTC. The variable domain in full, with the rest retrieved from reference TRBV7-2 and TRBJ2-7, is GAGVSQSPSNKVTEKGKDVELRCDPISGHTALYWYRQSLGQGLEFLIYFQGNSAPDKSGLPSDRFSAERTGGSVSTLTIQRTQQEDSAVYLCASSLGLAEPYEQYFGPGTRLTVT.

Details on this clonotype: Mismatch with germline at one junction end may stem from a read error. The V gene is TRBV11-3, the J gene TRBJ1-1; D unclear. The CDR3 consists of 14 residues. CDR1 is SGHNT and CDR2 is YENEEA in the germline V gene. The CDR3 DNA sequence: TGTGCCAGCAGCTTAGGTGGGGAGGGCACTGGAGCTTTCTTT. It codes for CASSLGGEGTGAFF.

The CDR3 region has the DNA TGTGCCAGCAGTTACGATCGTGGGACAGGGTTAAGTTCACCCCTCCACTTT. Encoded protein: CASSYDRGTGLSSPLHF. The chain employs TRBV6-5 and TRBJ1-6; TRBD1 aligns across 9 bases. J lost 9 bases, V lost 2 bases, and 11 bases had no gene match. The CDR3 is made up of 17 amino acids. CDR1 and CDR2 from the germline V gene are MNHEY and SVGAGI.

A few counts support this clonotype. The chain employs TRBV20-1 and TRBJ2-7; 12 nucleotides agree with TRBD1. Germline CDR1 DFQATT, CDR2 SNEGSKA (reference sequence). J lost 5 bases, V lost 4 bases, and 6 bases had no gene match. The CDR3 extends over 14 amino acids. The CDR3 DNA follows: TGCAGTGCTACTCCGGGACAGGGGGCAGACGAGCAGTACTTC. Translated, it gives CSATPGQGADEQYF.

The chain has TRBV4-1 and TRBJ2-5, with D uncertain. Germline V lookup: CDR1 MGHRA, CDR2 YSYEKL. Trimming cost V 2 bases and J 5 bases, with 9 bases left between them. This CDR3 has 13 residues. Here the CDR3 reads CASSQPDGETQYF. Here the CDR3 DNA reads TGCGCCAGCAGCCAACCGGACGGTGAGACCCAGTACTTC.

This clonotype is termed medium-sized. This chain uses TRBV20-1 with TRBJ1-6; D unresolved. This CDR3 contains 13 residues. Germline assignment: CDR1 DFQATT and CDR2 SNEGSKA (reference sequence). V shed 2 bases and J shed 7 bases, with 9 bases lying between them. CDR3 loop: CSARMGYNSPLHF. The CDR3, as DNA: TGCAGTGCTAGAATGGGTTACAATTCACCCCTCCACTTT.

A few counts support this clonotype. This rearrangement joins TRBV15 to TRBJ2-7, with 7 bases identical to TRBD1. Germline V lookup: CDR1 LNHNV, CDR2 YYDKDF (reference sequence). CDR3 size: 15 residues. The junction had 2 bases not matched to a gene; V was cut back by 0 bases and J by 0 bases. CDR3 amino acids: CATSRDRGSSYEQYF. In DNA form, the CDR3 reads TGTGCCACCAGCAGAGACAGGGGGAGCTCCTACGAGCAGTACTTC.

This clonotype was seen a handful of times. V usage is TRBV7-2 and J usage is TRBJ1-5; D may be TRBD1 (6 bases). CDR1 SGHTA and CDR2 FQGNSA come from the germline V gene. Trimming cost V 5 bases and J 7 bases, with 18 bases left between them. The CDR3 contains 15 residues. CDR3 DNA sequence: TGTGCCAGCAGCCCAAGCGACACAGGGAGACAGCCCCAGCATTTT. This encodes CASSPSDTGRQPQHF.

In its sample, this clonotype is medium-sized. The rearrangement links TRBV7-9 to TRBJ2-7, with 8 bases aligning to TRBD1. CDR3 size: 13 residues. The V gene end was trimmed by 5 bases and the J gene end by 4 bases; junction bases not matched to a gene: 4. CDR1 and CDR2 from the germline V gene are SEHNR and FQNEAQ (reference sequence). In nucleotides, the CDR3 is TGTGCCAGCAGCCCAGGGGGCGCGTACGAGCAGTACTTC. It encodes CASSPGGAYEQYF.

The J gene is TRBJ1-6, the V gene TRBV5-1, with a tentative D call TRBD1 (5 bases). In germline, CDR1 is SGHRS, CDR2 YFSETQ. This CDR3 has 14 residues. The V end was cut by 4 bases, the J end by 8 bases, with 13 bases between. The CDR3 spells CASSNAGFDSPLHF. DNA for the CDR3: TGCGCCAGCAGCAACGCAGGGTTTGATTCACCCCTCCACTTT.

The chain carries TRBV24-1 and TRBJ2-3, with a weak D call TRBD2 (6 bases). There are 15 residues in the CDR3. Germline loops: CDR1 KGHDR, CDR2 SFDVKD. The ends were cut back, 7 bases at V and 1 base at J, with 14 bases in the middle. The CDR3 spells CATSNRERGTDTQYF. The CDR3, as DNA: TGTGCCACCAGCAATAGGGAGCGGGGCACAGATACGCAGTATTTT.

This clonotype was picked up one time. The chain is built from TRBV7-9 and TRBJ1-6; 8 bases map to TRBD1. Per the germline V gene, CDR1 is SEHNR and CDR2 is FQNEAQ (reference sequence). Losses at the gene ends were 5 bases for V and 9 bases for J; bases not matched to a gene: 6. There are 14 residues in the CDR3. The CDR3 DNA is TGTGCCAGCAGCATAGGACAGGGTAGTTCACCCCTCCACTTT. It codes for CASSIGQGSSPLHF. The full variable domain, in which reference TRBV7-9 and TRBJ1-6 provide the parts outside the CDR3, is DTGVSQNPRHKITKRGQNVTFRCDPISEHNRLYWYRQTLGQGPEFLTYFQNEAQLEKSRLLSDRFSAERPKGSFSTLEIQRTEQGDSAMYLCASSIGQGSSPLHFGNGTRLTVT.

J is TRBJ1-6 and V is TRBV20-1; D perhaps matches TRBD1 (5 bases). Germline V lookup: CDR1 DFQATT, CDR2 SNEGSKA (reference sequence). CDR3 length: 14 amino acids. Between the trimmed V and J ends, which lost 3 bases and 9 bases, there was a span of 15 bases. This CDR3 is CSASLAGEGSPLHF. The CDR3 bases are TGCAGTGCTAGCCTCGCGGGGGAAGGTTCACCCCTCCACTTT.

V is TRBV20-1 and J is TRBJ2-3; D is undetermined. V was clipped by 0 bases and J by 4 bases, with 8 bases between them. The germline V gene has CDR1 DFQATT and CDR2 SNEGSKA (reference sequence). This CDR3 contains 13 residues. The CDR3 DNA reads as TGCAGTGCTAGAGATCCCTTGGCAGATACGCAGTATTTT. Protein product: CSARDPLADTQYF.